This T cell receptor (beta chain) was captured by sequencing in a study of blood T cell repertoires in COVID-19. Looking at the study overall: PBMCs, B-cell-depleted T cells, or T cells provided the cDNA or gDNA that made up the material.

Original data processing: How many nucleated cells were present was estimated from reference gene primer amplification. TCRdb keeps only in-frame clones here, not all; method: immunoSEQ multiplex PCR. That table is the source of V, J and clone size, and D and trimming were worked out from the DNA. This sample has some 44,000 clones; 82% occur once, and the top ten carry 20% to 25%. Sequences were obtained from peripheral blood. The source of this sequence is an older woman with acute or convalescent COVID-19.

Written as DNA, the CDR3 is TGTGCCAGCAGTTTCGGACAGGGTCTGACCGGGGAGCTGTTTTTT. Translation: CASSFGQGLTGELFF. The J gene is TRBJ2-2, the V gene TRBV6-2 or TRBV6-3; 8 bases match TRBD1. The V gene's germline CDR1 is MNHEY and CDR2 SVGEGT. This CDR3 has 15 amino acids. Unmatched junction bases numbered 6, after V lost 4 bases and J lost 5 bases.